Presented here are 2 T cell receptor beta chains from one specimen sequenced in a study of blood T cell repertoires in COVID-19. Clones were sequenced by immunoSEQ multiplex PCR, and TCRdb holds only the in-frame ones, with some missing. Among roughly 440,000 clones, 88% were seen once, and the ten largest hold around an eighth. Sequencing input: peripheral blood. These receptors all come from a woman in her fifties or sixties with COVID-19, enrolled during active disease.

This clone was observed a few times. The gene calls are TRBV10-3 and TRBJ1-6, with D maybe TRBD1 (5 bases). CDR1 is ENHRY and CDR2 is SYGVKD in the germline V gene. The CDR3 spans 15 residues. V lost 6 bases, J lost 7 bases, and 16 bases lay in between. CDR3 sequence: CAISNVGGINSPLHF. The CDR3 DNA follows: TGTGCCATCAGCAATGTCGGGGGGATCAATTCACCCCTCCACTTT.

The chain uses TRBV29-1 and TRBJ1-5; no definite D call. V lost 1 base and J 9 bases, leaving 10 bases between the germline ends. The CDR3 has 12 residues. Looked up from germline, CDR1 is SQVTM and CDR2 is ANQGSEA. The CDR3 region is CSVEGGDGPQHF. In DNA form, the CDR3 reads TGCAGCGTTGAAGGGGGAGACGGGCCCCAGCATTTT.